This record looks at one T cell receptor (beta chain) sequence and its context. Germline-derived CDR1 and CDR2 are SGHRS and YFSETQ. After removal of 3 bases from V and 2 bases from J, the junction contained 10 bases not matched to a gene. CDR3 length equals 16 residues. The source of the sample is a study of blood T cells in healthy people across ages. Overall study: About one barcoded beta molecule per two T cells was the capture yield of template switching.

Using a J-beta primer mix together with a sample-barcoded 5' primer, a second PCR was run for about 6 to 11 cycles. TCRdb passed the 5' RACE reads through MiXCR, listing each CDR3 protein once. The table includes 800,000 or so distinct CDR3 sequences, 46% detected once. This receptor was obtained from a man older than 75 in good health. The material sequenced was blood. The gene calls are TRBV5-1 and TRBJ2-7; 8 bases are a match to TRBD1. The CDR3 DNA is TGCGCCAGCAGCTCGGGTGAGCGGACAGGGACCTACGAGCAGTACTTC. It encodes CASSSGERTGTYEQYF.